This T cell receptor (beta chain) is drawn from a study of post-analysis software for immune sequencing data. Study outcomes and limitations: Five or six TRBV segments were significantly more frequent in patients than in controls. TRBV5-6, TRBV5-1 and TRBV20-1 were among these segments. Pronounced co-clustering by F measure was evident among identically batched samples.

This clonotype was observed a handful of times. What it binds is not known. cDNA libraries for TCR beta contained unique molecular identifiers. In TCRdb, the PCR reads were re-called with MiXCR into one record per CDR3 protein. In the table there are fewer than 850,000 distinct CDR3 sequences, roughly 27% of which are singletons. CDR3 length equals 14 residues. The germline V gene has CDR1 MNHNS and CDR2 SASEGT. This TCR came from a girl aged 5 to 17 with multiple sclerosis. Input material: blood. V gene TRBV6-1 combines with J gene TRBJ2-7; D could derive from TRBD1 or TRBD2 (5 bases each). The J call may be mistaken, given a closer DNA end match to TRBJ2-5. The CDR3 bases are TGTGCCAACCGGGACCGAGCCCTTATTGGGACCCAGTACTTC. This codes for CANRDRALIGTQYF.